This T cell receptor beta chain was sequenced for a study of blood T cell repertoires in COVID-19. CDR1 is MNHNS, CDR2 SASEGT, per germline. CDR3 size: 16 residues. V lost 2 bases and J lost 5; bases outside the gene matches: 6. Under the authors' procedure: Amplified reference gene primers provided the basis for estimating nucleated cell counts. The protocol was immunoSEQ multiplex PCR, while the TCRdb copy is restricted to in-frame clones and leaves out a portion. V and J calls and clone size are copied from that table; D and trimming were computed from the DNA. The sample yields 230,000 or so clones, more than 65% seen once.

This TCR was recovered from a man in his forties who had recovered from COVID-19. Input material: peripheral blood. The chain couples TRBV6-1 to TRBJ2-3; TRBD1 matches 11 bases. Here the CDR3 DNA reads TGTGCCAGCAGTGAACATGGACAGGGGGCTGGAGATACGCAGTATTTT. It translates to CASSEHGQGAGDTQYF.